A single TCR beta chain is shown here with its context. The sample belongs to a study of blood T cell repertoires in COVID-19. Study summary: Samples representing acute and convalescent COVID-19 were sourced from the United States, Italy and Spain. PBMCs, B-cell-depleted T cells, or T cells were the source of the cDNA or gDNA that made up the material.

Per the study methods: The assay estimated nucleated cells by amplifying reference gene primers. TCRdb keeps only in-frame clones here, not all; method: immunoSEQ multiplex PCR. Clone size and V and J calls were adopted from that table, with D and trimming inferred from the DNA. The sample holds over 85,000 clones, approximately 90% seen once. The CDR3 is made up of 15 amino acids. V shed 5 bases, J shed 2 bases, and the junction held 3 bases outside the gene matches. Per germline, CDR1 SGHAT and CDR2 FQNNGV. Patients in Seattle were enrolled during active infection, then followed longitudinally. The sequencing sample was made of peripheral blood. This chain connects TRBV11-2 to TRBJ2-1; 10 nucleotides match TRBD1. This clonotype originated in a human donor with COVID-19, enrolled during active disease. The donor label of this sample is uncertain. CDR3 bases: TGTGCCAGCAGCAAGGGACAGGGGACCTACAATGAGCAGTTCTTC. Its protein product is CASSKGQGTYNEQFF.